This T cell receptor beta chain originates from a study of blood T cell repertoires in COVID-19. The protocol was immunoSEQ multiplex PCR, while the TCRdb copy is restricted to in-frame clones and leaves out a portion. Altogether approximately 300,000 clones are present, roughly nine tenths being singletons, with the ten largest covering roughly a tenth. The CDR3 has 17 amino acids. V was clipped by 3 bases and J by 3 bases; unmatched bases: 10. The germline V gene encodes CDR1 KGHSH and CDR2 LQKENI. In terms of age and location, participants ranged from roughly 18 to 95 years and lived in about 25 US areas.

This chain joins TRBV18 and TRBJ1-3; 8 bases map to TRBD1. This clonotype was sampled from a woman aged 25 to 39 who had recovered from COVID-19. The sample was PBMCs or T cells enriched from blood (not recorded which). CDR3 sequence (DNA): TGTGCCAGCTCACCGACAGGACAGGGCTTGATTGGAAACACCATATATTTT. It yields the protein CASSPTGQGLIGNTIYF.